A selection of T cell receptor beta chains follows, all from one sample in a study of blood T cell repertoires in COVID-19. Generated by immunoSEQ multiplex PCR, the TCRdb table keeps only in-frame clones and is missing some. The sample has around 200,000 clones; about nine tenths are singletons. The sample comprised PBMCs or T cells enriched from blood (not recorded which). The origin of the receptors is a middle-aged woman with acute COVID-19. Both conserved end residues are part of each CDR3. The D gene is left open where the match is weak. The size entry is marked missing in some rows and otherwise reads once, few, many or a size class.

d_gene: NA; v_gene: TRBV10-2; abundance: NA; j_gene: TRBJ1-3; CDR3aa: CASSVGWDTIYF; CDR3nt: TGCGCCAGCAGCGTCGGGTGGGACACCATATATTTT
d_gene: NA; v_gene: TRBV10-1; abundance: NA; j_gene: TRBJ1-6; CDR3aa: CASSVGQRNSPLHF; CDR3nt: TGCGCCAGCAGTGTAGGACAGAGGAATTCACCCCTCCACTTT
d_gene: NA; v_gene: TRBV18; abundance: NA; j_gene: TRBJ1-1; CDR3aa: CASSPQGSMNTEAFF; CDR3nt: TGTGCCAGCTCACCACAGGGGTCCATGAACACTGAAGCTTTCTTT
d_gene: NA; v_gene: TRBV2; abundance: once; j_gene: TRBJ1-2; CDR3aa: CASSPSQGTGYGYTF; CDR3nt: TGTGCCAGCAGTCCTAGCCAGGGGACGGGCTATGGCTACACCTTC
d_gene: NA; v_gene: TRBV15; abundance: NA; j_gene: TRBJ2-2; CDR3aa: CATSVPRGAWSGELFF; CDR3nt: TGTGCCACCAGCGTTCCCCGGGGGGCGTGGTCCGGGGAGCTGTTTTTT
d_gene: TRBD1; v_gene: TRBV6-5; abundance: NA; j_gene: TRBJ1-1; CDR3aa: CASSREGQGGTEAFF; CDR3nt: TGTGCCAGCAGTCGAGAGGGACAGGGGGGGACTGAAGCTTTCTTT
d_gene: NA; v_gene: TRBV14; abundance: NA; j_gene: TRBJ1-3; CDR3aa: CASSQDLVSGNTIYF; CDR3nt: TGTGCCAGCAGCCAAGATCTCGTCTCTGGAAACACCATATATTTT
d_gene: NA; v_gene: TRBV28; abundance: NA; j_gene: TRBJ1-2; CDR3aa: CASSLARGGWGYTF; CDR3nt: TGTGCCAGCAGTTTAGCGAGGGGGGGCTGGGGCTACACCTTC
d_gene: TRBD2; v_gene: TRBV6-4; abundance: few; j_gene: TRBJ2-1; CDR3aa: CASSVGGAGNEQFF; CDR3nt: TGTGCCAGCAGTGTCGGGGGGGCTGGGAATGAGCAGTTCTTC
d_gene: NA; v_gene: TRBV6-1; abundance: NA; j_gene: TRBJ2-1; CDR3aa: CASSDGGGRGNEQFF; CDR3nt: TGTGCCAGCAGTGATGGGGGGGGCCGGGGTAATGAGCAGTTCTTC
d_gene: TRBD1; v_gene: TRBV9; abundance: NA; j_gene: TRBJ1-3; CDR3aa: CASSVGQGRSGNTIYF; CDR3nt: TGTGCCAGCAGCGTCGGACAGGGTCGCTCTGGAAACACCATATATTTT
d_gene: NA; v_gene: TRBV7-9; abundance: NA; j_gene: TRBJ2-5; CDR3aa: CASSLGDPRQVPTQETQYF; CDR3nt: TGTGCCAGCAGCTTAGGTGACCCTCGACAGGTGCCGACCCAAGAGACCCAGTACTTC
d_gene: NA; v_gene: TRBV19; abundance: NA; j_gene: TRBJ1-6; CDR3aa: CASSMAQEYSPLHF; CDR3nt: TGTGCCAGTAGTATGGCGCAGGAATATTCACCCCTCCACTTT
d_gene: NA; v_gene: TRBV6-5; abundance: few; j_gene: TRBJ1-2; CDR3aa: CASSWRGLDAYGYTF; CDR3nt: TGTGCCAGCAGTTGGCGGGGCTTGGACGCCTATGGCTACACCTTC
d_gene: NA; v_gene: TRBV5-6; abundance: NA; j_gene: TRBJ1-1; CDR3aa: CASSLIEGGMAFF; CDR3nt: TGTGCCAGCAGCTTAATTGAGGGTGGAATGGCTTTCTTT
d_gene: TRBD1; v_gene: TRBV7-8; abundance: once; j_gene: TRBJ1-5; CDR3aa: CASSEQGLNQPQHF; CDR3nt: TGTGCCAGCAGCGAACAGGGGCTCAATCAGCCCCAGCATTTT
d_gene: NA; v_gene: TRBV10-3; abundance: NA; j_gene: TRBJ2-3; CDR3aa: CATSTGSTDTQYF; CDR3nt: TGTGCCACCTCGACAGGATCCACAGATACGCAGTATTTT
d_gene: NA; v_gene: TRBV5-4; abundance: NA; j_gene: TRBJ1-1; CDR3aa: CASSLEGLNTEAFF; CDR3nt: TGTGCCAGCAGCTTGGAGGGGCTGAACACTGAAGCTTTCTTT
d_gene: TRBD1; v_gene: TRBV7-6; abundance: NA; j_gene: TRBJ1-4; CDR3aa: CASSLGAGGPFFEKLFF; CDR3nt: TGTGCCAGCAGCTTAGGGGCAGGGGGCCCGTTTTTTGAAAAACTGTTTTTT
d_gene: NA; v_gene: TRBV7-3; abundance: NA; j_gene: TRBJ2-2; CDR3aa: CASREGTANTGELFF; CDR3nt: TGTGCCAGCCGGGAGGGGACAGCGAACACCGGGGAGCTGTTTTTT
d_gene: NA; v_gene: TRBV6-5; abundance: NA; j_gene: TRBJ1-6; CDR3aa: CASSYVQANSPLHF; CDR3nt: TGTGCCAGCAGTTACGTCCAGGCTAATTCACCCCTCCACTTT
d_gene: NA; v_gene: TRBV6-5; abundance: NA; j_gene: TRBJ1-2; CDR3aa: CASNRARRGYTF; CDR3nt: TGTGCCAGCAACAGGGCCCGCCGGGGCTACACCTTC
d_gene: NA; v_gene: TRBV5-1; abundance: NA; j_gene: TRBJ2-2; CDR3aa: CASSLGQYTGELFF; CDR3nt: TGCGCCAGCAGCTTGGGCCAGTACACCGGGGAGCTGTTTTTT